Presented here are 15 T cell receptor beta chains from one specimen sequenced in a study of breast tumors, draining lymph nodes, adjacent tissues. Samples came from axillary lymph nodes draining the breast cancer. In TCRdb, the multiplex PCR reads were re-called with MiXCR into one record per CDR3 protein. The sample lists approximately 130,000 distinct CDR3 sequences; less than 25% were seen once. Material: axillary lymph node tissue. These TCRs come from a female donor with breast cancer. Some clones in this sample may be carry-over from other donors' samples.

This clonotype was seen ten or more times. The DNA of the CDR3 is TGTGCCAGCAGGAGACGTCAGTTTCGGGACACCGGGGAGCTGTTTTTT. Amino acid sequence: CASRRRQFRDTGELFF. The chain uses TRBV6-5 and TRBJ2-2; D gene uncertain. Germline V gene sequence: CDR1 MNHEY, CDR2 SVGAGI. CDR3 size: 16 residues. The V end lost 6 bases, the J end lost 3 bases, and 17 bases lay between the germline ends.

The table lists this clonotype with many counts. The rearrangement joins TRBV2 to TRBJ2-3, with a weak D call TRBD1 (5 bases). The V gene's germline CDR1 is SNHLY and CDR2 FYNNEI. CDR3 length: 12 amino acids. V shed 10 bases and J shed 2 bases, with 10 bases lying between them. Here the CDR3 reads CATKTDTDTQYF. The CDR3 DNA is TGTGCCACCAAGACAGACACAGATACGCAGTATTTT.

With respect to this clonotype: At one of its ends the junction is not consistent with the germline gene, which may arise from a read error. The V gene is TRBV6-5, the J gene TRBJ2-5; no firm D call. CDR3 length: 11 amino acids. The germline CDR1 and CDR2 sequences are MNHEY and SVGAGI. CDR3 protein: CASSHSETQYF. Written as DNA, the CDR3 is TGTGCCAGCAGTCACTCGGAGACCCAGTACTTC.

This clonotype was observed at least ten times. This sequence joins TRBV5-1 and TRBJ2-5; D is ambiguous. Germline-derived CDR1 and CDR2 are SGHRS and YFSETQ. Deletions cut 1 base from V and 5 bases from J, with 6 bases between. CDR3 length: 12 amino acids. The CDR3 region has the DNA TGCGCCAGCAGCTTGACCTACGAGACCCAGTACTTC. Encoded protein: CASSLTYETQYF.

In regard to this clonotype: Its ends do not fully match the called genes, so a read error is possible. The chain employs TRBV6-1 and TRBJ2-5, with TRBD1 matching over 9 bases. The CDR3 is 14 residues long. Looked up from germline, CDR1 is MNHNS and CDR2 is SASEGT. The CDR3 DNA sequence: TGTGCCAGCAGCGAGCAGACAGGGGGAGAGGCCCAGTACTTC. Its translation is CASSEQTGGEAQYF.

V gene TRBV10-3 combines with J gene TRBJ1-1; D uncertain. The V gene's germline CDR1 is ENHRY and CDR2 SYGVKD. The V end lost 2 bases, the J end lost 4 bases, and 8 bases lay between the germline ends. The CDR3 sequence is 13 residues long. The CDR3 DNA reads TGTGCCATCAGTGAGCGGGGAAGCACTGAAGCTTTCTTT. It codes for CAISERGSTEAFF.

There are many counts of this clonotype. This rearrangement joins TRBV2 to TRBJ1-4; D ambiguous. CDR3 length: 14 amino acids. The V gene's germline CDR1 is SNHLY and CDR2 FYNNEI. Trimming stripped 5 bases from V and 1 base from J, with 8 bases between. The CDR3 protein is CASSRLGTNEKLFF. The CDR3, as DNA: TGTGCCAGCAGTCGACTGGGAACTAATGAAAAACTGTTTTTT.

In the case of this clonotype: This may be a read error, as it is one base from a much larger clone. This chain links TRBV5-1 with TRBJ2-2; a weak D match, TRBD2 (6 bases). The CDR3 consists of 15 residues. The V gene's germline CDR1 is SGHRS and CDR2 YFSETQ. V dropped 4 bases and J dropped 0 bases, with 10 bases sitting between them. The CDR3: CASSRAGTNTGELFF. Here the CDR3 DNA reads TGCGCCAGCAGCAGAGCGGGTACGAACACCGGGGAGCTGTTTTTT.

The table lists this clonotype with many counts. V usage is TRBV5-1 and J usage is TRBJ2-1; D is ambiguous. With 7 bases removed from V and 4 bases from J, the gap between germline ends came to 15 bases. CDR3 length equals 14 residues. CDR1 and CDR2 from the germline V gene are SGHRS and YFSETQ. The CDR3, as DNA: TGCGCCAGCGCCTCTCTCGGCAATTACAATGAGCAGTTCTTC. Its translation: CASASLGNYNEQFF. Supplemented by reference TRBV5-1 and TRBJ2-1, the full variable domain reads KAGVTQTPRYLIKTRGQQVTLSCSPISGHRSVSWYQQTPGQGLQFLFEYFSETQRNKGNFPGRFSGRQFSNSRSEMNVSTLELGDSALYLCASASLGNYNEQFFGPGTRLTVL.

This clonotype was seen ten or more times. The chain's CDR3 is CASRHRGQDEKLFF. As DNA, the CDR3 is TGTGCCAGCAGGCACAGGGGGCAGGATGAAAAACTGTTTTTT. The V call is TRBV6-1, the J call TRBJ1-4; 9 nucleotides agree with TRBD1. After removal of 6 bases from V and 6 bases from J, the junction contained 5 bases not matched to a gene. CDR1 is MNHNS and CDR2 is SASEGT in the germline V gene. This CDR3 contains 14 residues.

This clonotype was counted only a few times. The chain combines TRBV28 with TRBJ2-7; TRBD2 might be the D (7 bases). Per germline, CDR1 MDHEN and CDR2 SYDVKM. Trimming stripped 6 bases from V and 0 bases from J, with 18 bases between. The CDR3 has 16 amino acids. DNA for the CDR3: TGTGCCAGCAGCCCCGGGGGGCTGACGAGCTCCTACGAGCAGTACTTC. Translation gives CASSPGGLTSSYEQYF.

Concerning this clonotype itself: This may stem from a read error, because a much larger clone lies one nucleotide away. This chain links TRBV7-9 with TRBJ2-1; D call uncertain. CDR1 and CDR2 from the germline V gene are SEHNR and FQNEAQ (reference sequence). The V end lost 5 bases, the J end lost 4 bases, and 24 bases lay between the germline ends. This CDR3 is 18 amino acids long. The CDR3 loop is CASSRSSSTATPYNEQFF. The CDR3 bases are TGTGCCAGCAGCCGATCCTCCTCCACAGCGACCCCATACAATGAGCAGTTCTTC.

The chain is built from TRBV7-3 and TRBJ2-3, with TRBD1 matching over 10 bases. Germline CDR1 reads SGHTA; CDR2 reads FQGTGA. With V trimmed by 6 bases and J by 3 bases, 3 bases remained unmatched. This CDR3 is built from 14 residues. CDR3 nucleotides: TGTGCCAGCAGTCCGGGACAGGGGACAGATACGCAGTATTTT. It codes for CASSPGQGTDTQYF.

This clonotype showed up many times. V usage is TRBV7-9 and J usage is TRBJ1-3; D ambiguous. V lost 4 bases and J lost 2, with 15 bases in between. Germline CDR1 and CDR2: SEHNR and FQNEAQ (reference sequence). The CDR3 runs to 16 residues. The CDR3 reads CASSSPSIAAGNTIYF. Here the CDR3 DNA reads TGTGCCAGCAGCTCACCTAGCATAGCGGCTGGAAACACCATATATTTT.

This clonotype was counted at least ten times. The chain uses TRBV9 and TRBJ2-7, with 7 positions matching TRBD1. CDR1 is SGDLS and CDR2 is YYNGEE in the germline V gene. The ends lost 2 bases at V and 0 bases at J; junction bases unmatched: 2. The CDR3 is 14 residues long. CDR3 amino acids: CASSVGTVSYEQYF. CDR3 nucleotides: TGTGCCAGCAGCGTTGGGACAGTCTCCTACGAGCAGTACTTC. The whole variable domain, filled in from reference TRBV9 and TRBJ2-7, reads DSGVTQTPKHLITATGQRVTLRCSPRSGDLSVYWYQQSLDQGLQFLIQYYNGEERAKGNILERFSAQQFPDLHSELNLSSLELGDSALYFCASSVGTVSYEQYFGPGTRLTVT.